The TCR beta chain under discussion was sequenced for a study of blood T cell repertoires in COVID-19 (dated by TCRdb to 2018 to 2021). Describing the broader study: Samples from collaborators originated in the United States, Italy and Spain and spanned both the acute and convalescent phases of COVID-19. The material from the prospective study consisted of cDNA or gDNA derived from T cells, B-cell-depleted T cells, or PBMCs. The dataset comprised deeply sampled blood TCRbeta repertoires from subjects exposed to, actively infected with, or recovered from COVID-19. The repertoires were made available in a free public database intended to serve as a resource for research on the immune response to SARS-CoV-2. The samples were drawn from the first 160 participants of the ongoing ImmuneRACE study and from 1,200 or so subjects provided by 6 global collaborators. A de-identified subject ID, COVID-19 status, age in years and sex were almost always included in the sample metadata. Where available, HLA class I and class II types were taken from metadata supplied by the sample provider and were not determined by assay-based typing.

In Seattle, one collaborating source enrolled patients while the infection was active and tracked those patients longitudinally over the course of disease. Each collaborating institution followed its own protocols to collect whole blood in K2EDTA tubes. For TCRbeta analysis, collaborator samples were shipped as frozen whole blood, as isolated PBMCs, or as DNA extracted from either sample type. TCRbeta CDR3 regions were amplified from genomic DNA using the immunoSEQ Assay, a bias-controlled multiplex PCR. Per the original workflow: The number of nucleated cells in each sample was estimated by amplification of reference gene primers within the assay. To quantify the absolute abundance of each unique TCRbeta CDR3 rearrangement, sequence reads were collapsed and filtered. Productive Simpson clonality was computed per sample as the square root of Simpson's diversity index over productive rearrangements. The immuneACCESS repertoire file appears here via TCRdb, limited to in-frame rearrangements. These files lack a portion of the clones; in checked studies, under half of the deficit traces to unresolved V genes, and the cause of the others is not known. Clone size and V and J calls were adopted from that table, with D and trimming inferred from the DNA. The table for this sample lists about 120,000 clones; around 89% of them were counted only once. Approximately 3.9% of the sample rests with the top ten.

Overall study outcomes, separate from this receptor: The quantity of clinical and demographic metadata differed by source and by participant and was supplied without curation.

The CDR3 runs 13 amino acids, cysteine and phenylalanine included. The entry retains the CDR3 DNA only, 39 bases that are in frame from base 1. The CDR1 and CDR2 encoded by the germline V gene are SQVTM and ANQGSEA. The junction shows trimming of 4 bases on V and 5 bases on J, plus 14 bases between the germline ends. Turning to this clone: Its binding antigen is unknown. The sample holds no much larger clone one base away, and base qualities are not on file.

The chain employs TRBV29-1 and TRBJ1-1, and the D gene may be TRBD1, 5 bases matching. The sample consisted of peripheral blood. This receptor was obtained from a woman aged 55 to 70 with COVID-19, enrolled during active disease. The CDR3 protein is CSVGGQGKTEAFF. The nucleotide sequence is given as TGCAGCGTTGGAGGACAAGGTAAAACTGAAGCTTTCTTT.